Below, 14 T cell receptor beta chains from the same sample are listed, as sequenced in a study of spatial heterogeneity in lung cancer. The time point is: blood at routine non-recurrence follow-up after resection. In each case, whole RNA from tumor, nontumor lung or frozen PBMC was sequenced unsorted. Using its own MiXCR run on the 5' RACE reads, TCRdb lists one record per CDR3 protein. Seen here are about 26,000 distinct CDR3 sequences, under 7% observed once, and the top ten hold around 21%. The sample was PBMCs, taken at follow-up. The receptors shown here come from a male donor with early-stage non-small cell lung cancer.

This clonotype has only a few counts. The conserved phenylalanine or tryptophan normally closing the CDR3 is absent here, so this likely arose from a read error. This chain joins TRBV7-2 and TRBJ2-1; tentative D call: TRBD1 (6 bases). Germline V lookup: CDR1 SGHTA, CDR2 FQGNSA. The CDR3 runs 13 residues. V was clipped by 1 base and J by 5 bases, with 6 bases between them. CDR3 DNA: TGTGCCAGCAGCTTAGGACAGGACAATGAGCAGTTCTTA. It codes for CASSLGQDNEQFL.

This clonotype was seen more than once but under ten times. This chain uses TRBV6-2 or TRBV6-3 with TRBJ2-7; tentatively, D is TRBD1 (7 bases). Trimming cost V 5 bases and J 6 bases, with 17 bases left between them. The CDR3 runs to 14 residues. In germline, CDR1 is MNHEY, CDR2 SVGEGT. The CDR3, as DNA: TGTGCCAGCAGTAACTTTCGACAGGGAGGCGAGCAGTACTTC. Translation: CASSNFRQGGEQYF.

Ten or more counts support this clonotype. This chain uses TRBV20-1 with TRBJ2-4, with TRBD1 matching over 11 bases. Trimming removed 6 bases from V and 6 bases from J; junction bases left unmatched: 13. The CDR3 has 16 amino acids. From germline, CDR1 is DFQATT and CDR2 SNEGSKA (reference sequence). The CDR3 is CSADRGRMRDLNIQYF. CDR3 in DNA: TGCAGTGCGGACAGGGGGCGAATGCGGGATCTAAACATTCAGTACTTC.

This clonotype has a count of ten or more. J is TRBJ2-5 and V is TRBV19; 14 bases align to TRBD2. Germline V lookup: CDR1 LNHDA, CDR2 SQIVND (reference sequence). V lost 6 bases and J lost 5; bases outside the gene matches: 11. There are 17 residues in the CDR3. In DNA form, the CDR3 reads TGTGCCAGTAGCGTAGGACTAGCGGGAGGAGCTGGGGAGACCCAGTACTTC. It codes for CASSVGLAGGAGETQYF.

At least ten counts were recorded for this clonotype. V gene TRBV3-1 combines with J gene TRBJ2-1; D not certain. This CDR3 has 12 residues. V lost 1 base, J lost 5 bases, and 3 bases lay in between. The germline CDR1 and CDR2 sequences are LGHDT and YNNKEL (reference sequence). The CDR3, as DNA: TGTGCCAGCAGCCAAGCCAACAATGAGCAGTTCTTC. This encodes CASSQANNEQFF.

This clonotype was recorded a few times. The CDR3 loop is CASSYATSGDTQYF. As DNA, the CDR3 is TGTGCCAGCAGTTATGCGACTAGCGGGGATACGCAGTATTTT. The chain combines TRBV6-5 with TRBJ2-3; 10 bases fit TRBD2. This CDR3 comprises 14 residues. Germline trimming cut 3 bases from V and 6 bases from J; bases unmatched to any gene: 3. Germline values: CDR1 MNHEY, CDR2 SVGAGI.

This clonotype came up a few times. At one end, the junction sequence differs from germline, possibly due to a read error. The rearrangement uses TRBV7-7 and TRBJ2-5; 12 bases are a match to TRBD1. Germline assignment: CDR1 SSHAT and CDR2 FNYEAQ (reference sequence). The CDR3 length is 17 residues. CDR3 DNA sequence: TGTGCTAGCAGCTCCGGACGGGACAGGGGGCAGGAAGAGACCCAGTACTTC. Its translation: CASSSGRDRGQEETQYF.

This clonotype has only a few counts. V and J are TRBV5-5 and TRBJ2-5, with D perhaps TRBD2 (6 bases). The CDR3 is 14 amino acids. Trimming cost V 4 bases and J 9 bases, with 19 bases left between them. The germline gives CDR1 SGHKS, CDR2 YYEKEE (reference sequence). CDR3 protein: CASSPGTQVGSQYF. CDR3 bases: TGTGCCAGCAGCCCCGGGACTCAAGTTGGGTCCCAGTACTTC.

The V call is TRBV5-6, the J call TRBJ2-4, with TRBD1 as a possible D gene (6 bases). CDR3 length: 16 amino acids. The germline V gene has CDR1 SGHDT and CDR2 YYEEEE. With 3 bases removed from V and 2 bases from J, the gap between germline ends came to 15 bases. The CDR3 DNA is TGTGCCAGCAGCTCACAGGGTTTTCAATCCAAAAACATTCAGTACTTC. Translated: CASSSQGFQSKNIQYF.

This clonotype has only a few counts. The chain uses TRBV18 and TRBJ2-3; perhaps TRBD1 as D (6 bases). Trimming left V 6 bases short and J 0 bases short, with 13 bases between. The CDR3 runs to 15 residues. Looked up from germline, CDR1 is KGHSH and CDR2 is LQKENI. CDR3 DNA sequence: TGTGCCAGCTCTACCTGGGGGCTAAGCACAGATACGCAGTATTTT. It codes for CASSTWGLSTDTQYF.

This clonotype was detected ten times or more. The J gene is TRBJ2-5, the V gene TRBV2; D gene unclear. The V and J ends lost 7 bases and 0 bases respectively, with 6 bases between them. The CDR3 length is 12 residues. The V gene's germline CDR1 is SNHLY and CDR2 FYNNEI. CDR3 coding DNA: TGTGCCAGCACATTGTACCAAGAGACCCAGTACTTC. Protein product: CASTLYQETQYF.

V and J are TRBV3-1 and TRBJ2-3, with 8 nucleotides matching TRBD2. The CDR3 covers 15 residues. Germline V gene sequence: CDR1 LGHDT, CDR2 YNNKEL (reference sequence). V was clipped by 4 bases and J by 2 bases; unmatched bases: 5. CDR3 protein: CASSLYSGITDTQYF. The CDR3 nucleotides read TGTGCCAGCAGCCTCTATAGCGGGATCACAGATACGCAGTATTTT.

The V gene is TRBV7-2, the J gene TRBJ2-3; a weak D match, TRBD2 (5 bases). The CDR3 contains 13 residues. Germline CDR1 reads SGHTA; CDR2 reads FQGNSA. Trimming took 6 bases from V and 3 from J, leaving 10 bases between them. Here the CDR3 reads CASSPTGTDTQYF. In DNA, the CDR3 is TGTGCCAGCAGTCCTACGGGGACAGATACGCAGTATTTT.

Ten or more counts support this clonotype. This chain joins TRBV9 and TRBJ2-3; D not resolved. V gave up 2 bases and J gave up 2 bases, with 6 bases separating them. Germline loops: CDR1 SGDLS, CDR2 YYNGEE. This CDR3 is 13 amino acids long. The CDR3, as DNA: TGTGCCAGCAGCGTCGCCTCCACAGATACGCAGTATTTT. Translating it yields CASSVASTDTQYF.